The clone carrying this T cell receptor beta chain was picked up many times. Its antigen is undetermined. The CDR3 loop spans 14 amino acids. V lost 5 bases, J lost 6 bases, and 13 bases lay in between. Germline CDR1 is MNHEY and CDR2 is SVGAGI. Blood and skin TCR RNA was reverse transcribed with alpha and beta constant primers. Four PCR rounds used nested alpha and beta constant region primers plus the SP2 primer. One entry per CDR3 protein, called by TCRdb with MiXCR from the 5' RACE reads. This table has about 22,000 distinct CDR3 sequences, 4% to 4.5% appearing once. This specimen belongs to a study of naive and memory T cell subsets. The study's findings and limits: The RNA method is potentially sensitive to activation and differentiation changes.

Whole blood, approximately 2.3 ml, came from adult healthy volunteers. A UMI-containing oligonucleotide was joined by 3' ligation to the TCR cDNA template. Unsorted total RNA, roughly 1 to 1000 ng, was DNase treated before reverse transcription. The receptor was isolated from a male donor in good health. The chain couples TRBV6-5 to TRBJ2-2; perhaps TRBD1 as D (6 bases). CDR3 in amino acids: CASSEGGVAGELFF. The DNA of the CDR3 is TGTGCCAGCAGTGAAGGGGGAGTCGCCGGGGAGCTGTTTTTT.